The next 30 T cell receptor beta chains were all read from a single sample in a study of T cells in Graves' hyperthyroidism and ophthalmopathy. Amplification of TCR beta CDR3 regions was performed using RNA transcripts as template. First-round RT-PCR of the TCR CDR3 relied on the HTBI primer set. A single record per CDR3 protein comes from TCRdb applying MiXCR to the multiplex PCR reads. The table has a few hundred thousand distinct CDR3 sequences, about half seen once. Sequenced sample: peripheral blood or thyroid tissue (not recorded which). The source is a woman aged 18 to 35 with Graves' hyperthyroidism.

Only one count was recorded for this clonotype. In DNA, the CDR3 is TGTGCCACCAGCAGAGATTCAACGGGCTACTACAATGAGCAGTTCTTC. This gives the protein CATSRDSTGYYNEQFF. This chain joins TRBV15 and TRBJ2-1; D not certain. Trimming cost V 0 bases and J 3 bases, with 12 bases left between them. Germline CDR1 and CDR2: LNHNV and YYDKDF (reference sequence). This CDR3 has 16 amino acids.

This clonotype was recorded at least ten times. The V call is TRBV19, the J call TRBJ2-7; tentatively, D is TRBD2 (5 bases). The CDR3 loop spans 13 amino acids. Trimming shortened V by 1 base and J by 4 bases, and 8 bases separated the two germline ends. CDR1 is LNHDA, CDR2 SQIVND, per germline (reference sequence). The CDR3 DNA reads as TGTGCCAGTAGTATAGTACTAGGTTACGAGCAGTACTTC. Its translation: CASSIVLGYEQYF. The full variable domain, completed using reference TRBV19 and TRBJ2-7, is DGGITQSPKYLFRKEGQNVTLSCEQNLNHDAMYWYRQDPGQGLRLIYYSQIVNDFQKGDIAEGYSVSREKKESFPLTVTSAQKNPTAFYLCASSIVLGYEQYFGPGTRLTVT.

The rearrangement uses TRBV2 and TRBJ2-7; the D gene is possibly TRBD2 (5 bases). V lost 2 bases, J lost 7 bases, and 18 bases lay in between. CDR3 length: 15 amino acids. In germline, CDR1 is SNHLY, CDR2 FYNNEI. The CDR3 region has the DNA TGTGCCAGCAGTGAAAGGGAGACTCTCTACAATGAGCAGTACTTC. This translates into CASSERETLYNEQYF.

This clonotype was counted at least ten times. The V call is TRBV5-1, the J call TRBJ2-7; a possible D gene is TRBD1 (6 bases). Germline CDR1 is SGHRS and CDR2 is YFSETQ. CDR3 size: 14 residues. Trimming pared 6 bases from V and 2 bases from J, leaving 15 bases between. CDR3 coding DNA: TGCGCCAGCACCCCGGACAGAAACGCCTACGAGCAGTACTTC. This sequence encodes CASTPDRNAYEQYF.

This clonotype was found many times. This chain uses TRBV12-3 or TRBV12-4 with TRBJ2-5, with TRBD1 identical over 8 bases. The V segment lost 0 bases and the J segment 4 bases; nucleotides outside the gene matches: 4. This CDR3 is built from 15 residues. The CDR3 loop is CASSLADRGGETQYF. The CDR3 bases are TGTGCCAGCAGTTTAGCCGACAGGGGCGGAGAGACCCAGTACTTC.

Ten or more counts support this clonotype. V usage is TRBV7-8 and J usage is TRBJ1-1, with D possibly being TRBD1 (5 bases). Germline assignment: CDR1 SGHVS and CDR2 FQNEAQ. The CDR3 is 15 amino acids. Trimming stripped 5 bases from V and 0 bases from J, with 13 bases between. The DNA for the CDR3 is TGTGCCAGCAGCACAGAGACAGCGATGAACACTGAAGCTTTCTTT. Translation: CASSTETAMNTEAFF.

This sequence joins TRBV28 and TRBJ1-5; 7 bases map to TRBD1. The V gene end was trimmed by 6 bases and the J gene end by 5 bases; junction bases not matched to a gene: 1. There are 12 residues in the CDR3. Germline V gene sequence: CDR1 MDHEN, CDR2 SYDVKM. CDR3 region: CASRGTDQPQHF. As DNA, the CDR3 is TGTGCCAGCAGGGGGACAGATCAGCCCCAGCATTTT.

The rearrangement links TRBV6-6 to TRBJ1-5, with 8 positions matching TRBD1. V lost 0 bases, J lost 5 bases, and 3 bases stayed unmatched. This CDR3 spans 15 amino acids. The germline V gene has CDR1 MNHNY and CDR2 SVGAGI (reference sequence). The CDR3 DNA follows: TGTGCCAGCAGTTACTCTTACAGGGGGGATCAGCCCCAGCATTTT. Translating it yields CASSYSYRGDQPQHF.

V is TRBV2 and J is TRBJ1-2, with D tentatively TRBD1 (6 bases). The CDR3 has 15 amino acids. Germline lookup yields CDR1 SNHLY and CDR2 FYNNEI. Deletions cut 2 bases from V and 9 bases from J, with 19 bases between. This CDR3 is CASSERAGASMSYTF. CDR3 in DNA: TGTGCCAGCAGTGAAAGGGCAGGGGCTAGCATGAGCTACACCTTC.

This clonotype came up many times. This chain links TRBV5-1 with TRBJ2-2; 7 nucleotides match TRBD2. J lost 6 bases, V lost 3 bases, and 11 bases had no gene match. The V gene's germline CDR1 is SGHRS and CDR2 YFSETQ. The CDR3 is 16 residues long. CDR3 region: CASSSGGTSVSGELFF. The CDR3 DNA sequence: TGCGCCAGCAGCTCTGGCGGCACTAGCGTGTCCGGGGAGCTGTTTTTT. The whole variable domain, remainder taken from reference TRBV5-1 and TRBJ2-2, is KAGVTQTPRYLIKTRGQQVTLSCSPISGHRSVSWYQQTPGQGLQFLFEYFSETQRNKGNFPGRFSGRQFSNSRSEMNVSTLELGDSALYLCASSSGGTSVSGELFFGEGSRLTVL.

V usage is TRBV7-9 and J usage is TRBJ2-5; 11 nucleotides align to TRBD2. The CDR3 sequence is 17 residues long. V was clipped by 5 bases and J by 9 bases; unmatched bases: 17. Germline CDR1 SEHNR, CDR2 FQNEAQ (reference sequence). CDR3 sequence reads: CASSPLNGRLAGQSQYF. The CDR3, as DNA: TGTGCCAGCAGCCCACTAAATGGGCGACTAGCGGGGCAATCCCAGTACTTC.

The CDR3 reads CASSQDEGGGTDTQYF. The CDR3, as DNA: TGCGCCAGCAGCCAAGACGAGGGCGGGGGCACAGATACGCAGTATTTT. V usage is TRBV4-1 and J usage is TRBJ2-3; TRBD2 is a possible D gene (6 bases). Germline CDR1 is MGHRA and CDR2 is YSYEKL. This CDR3 is built from 16 residues. V was pared by 0 bases and J by 1 base, with 11 bases between.

This clonotype has ten or more counts. J is TRBJ2-7 and V is TRBV7-9; possibly TRBD2 for D (6 bases). This CDR3 has 15 residues. The germline gives CDR1 SEHNR, CDR2 FQNEAQ (reference sequence). V dropped 5 bases and J dropped 3 bases, with 17 bases sitting between them. CDR3 protein: CASSHGAGRYYEQYF. The CDR3 DNA follows: TGTGCCAGCAGCCACGGGGCGGGGAGATACTACGAGCAGTACTTC.

This clonotype showed up many times. V is TRBV4-1 and J is TRBJ1-2; D is possibly TRBD1 (5 bases). Germline lookup yields CDR1 MGHRA and CDR2 YSYEKL. The CDR3 spans 14 residues. V shed 5 bases and J shed 6 bases, with 16 bases lying between them. DNA of the CDR3: TGCGCCAGCAGCGAACGAACGGGACTCGATGGCTACACCTTC. Encoded protein: CASSERTGLDGYTF.

This clonotype was seen many times. The V call is TRBV29-1, the J call TRBJ1-2, with 7 nucleotides matching TRBD1. This CDR3 has 12 residues. The J segment lost 3 bases and the V segment lost 7 bases, leaving 5 bases of the junction unmatched. The germline CDR1 and CDR2 sequences are SQVTM and ANQGSEA. CDR3 sequence reads: CSAHTGDYGYTF. CDR3 sequence (DNA): TGCAGCGCCCATACAGGGGACTATGGCTACACCTTC.

The chain has TRBV25-1 and TRBJ2-7; the match to TRBD1 covers 11 bases. CDR1 MGHDK and CDR2 SYGVNS come from the germline V gene. V lost 4 bases, J lost 6 bases, and 8 bases stayed unmatched. This CDR3 contains 15 residues. The CDR3 coding sequence is TGTGCCAGCAGTGCTAGTTTAGGGACAGGGGGCGAGCAGTACTTC. It encodes CASSASLGTGGEQYF.

To note about this clonotype: A much larger clone is a single base away; this may be a read error. V usage is TRBV7-8 and J usage is TRBJ2-5, with a possible D match to TRBD1 (6 bases). The CDR3 length is 11 residues. In germline, CDR1 is SGHVS, CDR2 FQNEAQ. Trimming pared 4 bases from V and 11 bases from J, leaving 11 bases between. This CDR3 reads CASSSGQQQYF. CDR3 bases: TGTGCCAGCAGCTCCGGACAGCAGCAGTACTTC.

The chain uses TRBV20-1 and TRBJ1-1, with TRBD1 as a possible D gene (6 bases). Trimming took off 6 bases at V and 1 base at J, with 15 bases between the two ends. This CDR3 contains 14 residues. In germline, CDR1 is DFQATT, CDR2 SNEGSKA (reference sequence). CDR3 residues: CSAARDTWNTEAFF. Written as DNA, the CDR3 is TGCAGTGCGGCCCGGGACACCTGGAACACTGAAGCTTTCTTT.

This clonotype was recorded many times. The chain employs TRBV7-8 and TRBJ2-3, with D perhaps TRBD2 (6 bases). V was trimmed by 3 bases and J by 0 bases, leaving 19 bases between them. Germline CDR1 reads SGHVS; CDR2 reads FQNEAQ. This CDR3 has 18 residues. The CDR3 reads CASSFIADTGMSTDTQYF. The CDR3 region has the DNA TGTGCCAGCAGCTTCATAGCGGACACTGGAATGAGCACAGATACGCAGTATTTT.

This clonotype was recorded at least ten times. J is TRBJ1-3 and V is TRBV7-9; no firm D call. V shed 3 bases and J shed 0 bases, with 9 bases lying between them. Germline CDR1 SEHNR, CDR2 FQNEAQ (reference sequence). CDR3 size: 15 residues. CDR3 nucleotide sequence: TGTGCCAGCAGCTTGGGTGCTATCTCTGGAAACACCATATATTTT. Amino acid sequence: CASSLGAISGNTIYF.

In its sample, this clonotype was seen many times. V usage is TRBV5-1 and J usage is TRBJ2-6, with a tentative D call TRBD2 (5 bases). Germline V gene sequence: CDR1 SGHRS, CDR2 YFSETQ. The CDR3 extends over 15 amino acids. Trimming removed 5 bases from V and 0 bases from J, with 9 bases in between. The CDR3 region is CASREESSGANVLTF. CDR3 nucleotide sequence: TGCGCCAGCAGGGAGGAGTCCTCTGGGGCCAACGTCCTGACTTTC.

This clonotype was seen repeatedly, ten times or more. The chain joins TRBV6-1 to TRBJ1-6; TRBD1 matches at 7 bases. The germline V gene has CDR1 MNHNS and CDR2 SASEGT. This CDR3 region has 14 residues. The trim removed 6 bases at V and 8 bases at J, leaving 7 bases unmatched. DNA for the CDR3: TGTGCCAGCAGCGCCACAGGGGACGATTCACCCCTCCACTTT. This codes for CASSATGDDSPLHF.

This clonotype was seen more than once but under ten times. A single base separates this from a much larger clone, so it may be a read error. The chain recombines TRBV19 with TRBJ2-5, with 10 bases that match TRBD1. Germline V gene lookup returns CDR1 LNHDA and CDR2 SQIVND (reference sequence). This CDR3 spans 15 amino acids. The CDR3: CASSYRDRGEEAQYF. As DNA, the CDR3 is TGTGCCAGTAGTTATCGGGACAGGGGAGAAGAGGCCCAGTACTTC.

This chain joins TRBV24-1 and TRBJ2-5, with TRBD1 matching 7 bases. The CDR3 consists of 13 residues. The V segment lost 6 bases and the J segment 5 bases; nucleotides outside the gene matches: 5. Per germline, CDR1 KGHDR and CDR2 SFDVKD. This CDR3 reads CATSTGDGETQYF. CDR3 in DNA: TGTGCCACCAGTACAGGGGATGGGGAGACCCAGTACTTC.

This clonotype occurred many times. The genes are TRBV20-1 and TRBJ2-7, with no clear D. CDR3 length: 12 residues. Germline assignment: CDR1 DFQATT and CDR2 SNEGSKA (reference sequence). V was cut by 6 bases and J by 4 bases, with 13 bases left in between. The CDR3 is CSATENGYEQYF. The DNA for the CDR3 is TGCAGTGCCACCGAGAACGGGTACGAGCAGTACTTC.

This clonotype was counted ten times or more. The V gene is TRBV7-9, the J gene TRBJ1-1; weak D call: TRBD1 (6 bases). Deletions cut 0 bases from V and 4 bases from J, with 12 bases between. Looked up from germline, CDR1 is SEHNR and CDR2 is FQNEAQ (reference sequence). The CDR3 is 15 amino acids. CDR3 protein: CASSLAARGPTEAFF. CDR3 nucleotides: TGTGCCAGCAGCTTAGCGGCCAGGGGACCCACTGAAGCTTTCTTT. The whole variable domain, filled in from reference TRBV7-9 and TRBJ1-1, reads DTGVSQNPRHKITKRGQNVTFRCDPISEHNRLYWYRQTLGQGPEFLTYFQNEAQLEKSRLLSDRFSAERPKGSFSTLEIQRTEQGDSAMYLCASSLAARGPTEAFFGQGTRLTVV.

This clonotype was seen once. The chain combines TRBV6-4 with TRBJ1-2; 8 bases fit TRBD1. The CDR3 consists of 11 residues. J lost 12 bases, V lost 6 bases, and 6 bases had no gene match. Germline CDR1 is MRHNA and CDR2 is SNTAGT. CDR3: CASSAGQADTF. The CDR3 coding sequence is TGTGCCAGCAGCGCGGGACAGGCCGACACCTTC.

This chain connects TRBV29-1 to TRBJ2-7, with TRBD1 matching 9 bases. The CDR3 is 12 residues long. CDR1 SQVTM and CDR2 ANQGSEA come from the germline V gene. The V gene end was trimmed by 4 bases and the J gene end by 4 bases; junction bases not matched to a gene: 2. The CDR3: CSVADRGYEQYF. For the CDR3, the DNA is TGCAGCGTTGCGGACAGGGGATACGAGCAGTACTTC.

This clonotype was counted many times. The V call is TRBV20-1, the J call TRBJ2-5; 10 positions agree with TRBD2. CDR1 is DFQATT and CDR2 is SNEGSKA in the germline V gene (reference sequence). This CDR3 is built from 13 residues. The V gene end was trimmed by 7 bases and the J gene end by 4 bases; junction bases not matched to a gene: 6. The DNA of the CDR3 is TGCAGTGGTAGCGGGAGGAGAGGAGAGACCCAGTACTTC. This gives the protein CSGSGRRGETQYF.

The CDR3 region is CSARTLDRMNTEAFF. The CDR3 DNA follows: TGCAGTGCTAGAACGTTAGATCGGATGAACACTGAAGCTTTCTTT. The rearrangement links TRBV20-1 to TRBJ1-1; no reliable D call. Per germline, CDR1 DFQATT and CDR2 SNEGSKA (reference sequence). The CDR3 covers 15 residues. Trimming removed 2 bases from V and 0 bases from J, with 13 bases in between.